These 18 T cell receptor beta chains share one sample of origin, sequenced in a study of T cells in Graves' hyperthyroidism and ophthalmopathy. From RNA transcripts, TCR beta CDR3 regions were amplified. Primed by the HTBI set, a first-round RT-PCR was run on the TCR CDR3. A single record per CDR3 protein comes from TCRdb applying MiXCR to the multiplex PCR reads. The data hold 300,000 or so distinct CDR3 sequences, with over 20% observed a single time. The sample consisted of blood. The receptors here all came from a woman aged 45 to 65 with Graves' hyperthyroidism.

This chain links TRBV7-9 with TRBJ2-1, with TRBD2 matching over 7 bases. The CDR3 runs 15 residues. V dropped 6 bases and J dropped 6; count of bases not matched to a gene: 11. Germline CDR1 reads SEHNR; CDR2 reads FQNEAQ (reference sequence). The CDR3 spells CASRPGLQRFNEQFF. The CDR3 DNA is TGTGCCAGCAGGCCGGGACTACAAAGATTCAATGAGCAGTTCTTC. The full variable domain, with the rest looked up from reference TRBV7-9 and TRBJ2-1, is DTGVSQNPRHKITKRGQNVTFRCDPISEHNRLYWYRQTLGQGPEFLTYFQNEAQLEKSRLLSDRFSAERPKGSFSTLEIQRTEQGDSAMYLCASRPGLQRFNEQFFGPGTRLTVL.

This chain uses TRBV29-1 with TRBJ2-1, with D possibly TRBD2 on 6 matching bases. This CDR3 has 11 amino acids. V lost 4 bases, J lost 8 bases, and 9 bases lay in between. From germline, CDR1 is SQVTM and CDR2 ANQGSEA. For the CDR3, the DNA is TGCAGCGTTGCAAAGCGGGATGAGCAGTTCTTC. It codes for CSVAKRDEQFF.

This clonotype was seen more than once but under ten times. The chain uses TRBV12-3 or TRBV12-4 and TRBJ1-2, with D unclear. This CDR3 comprises 14 residues. V was shortened by 7 bases and J by 2 bases, with 14 bases between the two germline ends. This chain's CDR3 is CASIRIPSNYGYTF. The CDR3 DNA reads TGTGCCAGCATTCGTATCCCCTCCAACTATGGCTACACCTTC.

This clonotype was recorded once. This chain uses TRBV2 with TRBJ2-7, with D uncertain. This CDR3 is built from 14 residues. Trimming removed 6 bases from V and 0 bases from J, with 12 bases in between. CDR1 SNHLY and CDR2 FYNNEI come from the germline V gene. The DNA of the CDR3 is TGTGCCAGCAGCTCCCCGCCTGTCTCCTACGAGCAGTACTTC. This gives the protein CASSSPPVSYEQYF.

This clonotype was observed at least ten times. The chain uses TRBV9 and TRBJ2-1, with D possibly TRBD2 on 5 matching bases. V lost 3 bases, J lost 5 bases, and 9 bases lay in between. The CDR3 spans 13 residues. The germline gives CDR1 SGDLS, CDR2 YYNGEE. Here the CDR3 DNA reads TGTGCCAGCAGCGCACTAGGTAACAATGAGCAGTTCTTC. Translated, it gives CASSALGNNEQFF.

The chain is built from TRBV5-1 and TRBJ1-4; TRBD1 is a possible D gene (6 bases). The CDR3 is 17 residues long. Germline assignment: CDR1 SGHRS and CDR2 YFSETQ. V lost 5 bases, J lost 8 bases, and 25 bases lay in between. For the CDR3, the DNA is TGCGCCAGCAGAGCTTCAACCTTACAGGGAAGGATCGAAAAACTGTTTTTT. This gives the protein CASRASTLQGRIEKLFF.

This clonotype has a count of ten or more. The V gene is TRBV20-1, the J gene TRBJ2-7; D is possibly TRBD1 (6 bases). The germline V gene has CDR1 DFQATT and CDR2 SNEGSKA (reference sequence). CDR3 length: 16 amino acids. The germline V and J ends were trimmed by 0 bases and 4 bases, with 19 bases remaining between them. Here the CDR3 reads CSARDESGQGSYEQYF. The CDR3 DNA follows: TGCAGTGCTAGAGACGAATCGGGGCAGGGGTCATACGAGCAGTACTTC.

This clonotype was observed a handful of times. This chain connects TRBV20-1 to TRBJ1-6; 10 bases map to TRBD1. J lost 10 bases, V lost 0 bases, and 9 bases had no gene match. The germline gives CDR1 DFQATT, CDR2 SNEGSKA (reference sequence). This CDR3 is 16 amino acids long. The CDR3 DNA reads as TGCAGTGCTAGAGATCAGGGGACAGGGGATCGATCACCCCTCCACTTT. It translates to CSARDQGTGDRSPLHF.

The V call is TRBV7-8, the J call TRBJ2-3; TRBD2 aligns across 15 bases. V shed 8 bases and J 4 bases; nucleotides not matched to a gene: 7. The CDR3 loop spans 16 amino acids. Germline V lookup: CDR1 SGHVS, CDR2 FQNEAQ. CDR3 in amino acids: CASGRTSGRAPDTQYF. The CDR3 DNA follows: TGTGCCAGCGGACGGACTAGCGGGAGGGCCCCAGATACGCAGTATTTT.

This clonotype has at least ten counts. The J gene is TRBJ1-6, the V gene TRBV7-9; no definite D call. Trimming removed 6 bases at V and 9 bases at J, with 6 bases between. CDR3 length: 11 amino acids. Germline loops: CDR1 SEHNR, CDR2 FQNEAQ (reference sequence). This chain's CDR3 is CASRRTSPLHF. The DNA of the CDR3 is TGTGCCAGCAGGCGGACTTCACCCCTCCACTTT. Using reference TRBV7-9 and TRBJ1-6 for the parts outside the CDR3, the full variable domain is DTGVSQNPRHKITKRGQNVTFRCDPISEHNRLYWYRQTLGQGPEFLTYFQNEAQLEKSRLLSDRFSAERPKGSFSTLEIQRTEQGDSAMYLCASRRTSPLHFGNGTRLTVT.

This clonotype was seen repeatedly, ten times or more. The chain joins TRBV18 to TRBJ1-2; TRBD1 might be the D (5 bases). Germline CDR1 KGHSH, CDR2 LQKENI. CDR3 length equals 13 residues. V shed 1 base and J shed 6 bases, with 9 bases lying between them. The CDR3 coding sequence is TGTGCCAGCTCACCACGAGGGGAGCATGGCTACACCTTC. Its protein is CASSPRGEHGYTF.

This clonotype occurred many times. The J gene is TRBJ2-1, the V gene TRBV3-1; TRBD2 aligns across 9 bases. The CDR3 is 17 residues long. The V segment lost 0 bases and the J segment 0 bases; nucleotides outside the gene matches: 3. The germline CDR1 and CDR2 sequences are LGHDT and YNNKEL (reference sequence). CDR3 protein: CASSQDPAGGSYNEQFF. In DNA form, the CDR3 reads TGTGCCAGCAGCCAAGATCCAGCGGGGGGCTCCTACAATGAGCAGTTCTTC.

CDR3 nucleotides: TGTGCCAGCAGCGTGTCAGGGTCTTGGGTTCAGCCCCAGCATTTT. Its translation is CASSVSGSWVQPQHF. The V call is TRBV9, the J call TRBJ1-5, with a tentative D call TRBD1 (5 bases). The CDR3 length is 15 residues. Germline assignment: CDR1 SGDLS and CDR2 YYNGEE. The V and J ends lost 2 bases and 6 bases respectively, with 15 bases between them.

In this sample, this clonotype turned up once. The CDR3 reads CASSRAGTVPEAFF. In nucleotides, the CDR3 is TGTGCCAGCAGTAGAGCCGGGACAGTCCCTGAAGCTTTCTTT. The chain carries TRBV27 and TRBJ1-1; 7 bases fit TRBD1. V was clipped by 5 bases and J by 6 bases; unmatched bases: 9. Germline CDR1 and CDR2: MNHEY and SMNVEV (reference sequence). CDR3 length: 14 residues.

This clonotype was observed at least ten times. The gene calls are TRBV30 and TRBJ1-1, with D uncertain. Germline V CDR1 and CDR2: GTSNPN, SVGIG (reference sequence). The CDR3 is made up of 10 amino acids. The V gene lost 4 bases and the J gene lost 9 bases, with 9 bases spanning the gap. The CDR3 here is CAWTAVKAFF. As DNA, the CDR3 is TGTGCCTGGACGGCAGTTAAAGCTTTCTTT.

Ten or more counts support this clonotype. The chain is built from TRBV2 and TRBJ2-4; D is undetermined. Germline V gene data show CDR1 as SNHLY and CDR2 as FYNNEI. This CDR3 is 15 amino acids long. V gave up 1 base and J gave up 1 base, with 8 bases separating them. CDR3 protein: CASSEVGWAKNIQYF. The DNA for the CDR3 is TGTGCCAGCAGTGAAGTAGGGTGGGCCAAAAACATTCAGTACTTC.

This clonotype has ten or more counts. This sequence joins TRBV7-9 and TRBJ2-7; 7 bases map to TRBD1. Losses at the gene ends were 8 bases for V and 3 bases for J; bases not matched to a gene: 4. The V gene's germline CDR1 is SEHNR and CDR2 FQNEAQ (reference sequence). The CDR3 is made up of 12 amino acids. The CDR3 region has the DNA TGTGCCAGCGCAAACAGGGGCTACGAGCAGTACTTC. It is translated as CASANRGYEQYF. Combining the CDR3 with reference TRBV7-9 and TRBJ2-7 gives the whole variable domain DTGVSQNPRHKITKRGQNVTFRCDPISEHNRLYWYRQTLGQGPEFLTYFQNEAQLEKSRLLSDRFSAERPKGSFSTLEIQRTEQGDSAMYLCASANRGYEQYFGPGTRLTVT.

This clonotype was seen at least ten times. The V gene is TRBV5-1, the J gene TRBJ2-7, with 9 bases aligning to TRBD2. From germline, CDR1 is SGHRS and CDR2 YFSETQ. This CDR3 contains 15 residues. V shed 4 bases, J shed 5 bases, and the junction held 10 bases outside the gene matches. This chain's CDR3 is CASSRVAGDVDEQYF. As DNA, the CDR3 is TGCGCCAGCAGCCGCGTAGCGGGAGATGTAGACGAGCAGTACTTC.